This TCR beta chain was observed in a study of T cell changes during pregnancy in multiple sclerosis. Assay: immunoSEQ multiplex PCR; the TCRdb copy retains only in-frame clones and omits some. Seen here are around 130,000 clones, 85% to 95% observed once, and the top ten hold 6% to 7%. The germline CDR1 and CDR2 sequences are SNHLY and FYNNEI. CDR3 length: 18 amino acids. V trimming: 2 bases; J trimming: 1 base; junction bases outside the gene matches: 10. The chain links TRBV2 to TRBJ2-3; 9 bases line up with TRBD2. The sample was peripheral blood, taken before pregnancy. The TCR originated in a female donor with multiple sclerosis, enrolled in a pregnancy study. For the CDR3, the DNA is TGTGCCAGCAGTGAAATGAGGCAGTCTAGCGGGGGCACAGATACGCAGTATTTT. This translates into CASSEMRQSSGGTDTQYF.